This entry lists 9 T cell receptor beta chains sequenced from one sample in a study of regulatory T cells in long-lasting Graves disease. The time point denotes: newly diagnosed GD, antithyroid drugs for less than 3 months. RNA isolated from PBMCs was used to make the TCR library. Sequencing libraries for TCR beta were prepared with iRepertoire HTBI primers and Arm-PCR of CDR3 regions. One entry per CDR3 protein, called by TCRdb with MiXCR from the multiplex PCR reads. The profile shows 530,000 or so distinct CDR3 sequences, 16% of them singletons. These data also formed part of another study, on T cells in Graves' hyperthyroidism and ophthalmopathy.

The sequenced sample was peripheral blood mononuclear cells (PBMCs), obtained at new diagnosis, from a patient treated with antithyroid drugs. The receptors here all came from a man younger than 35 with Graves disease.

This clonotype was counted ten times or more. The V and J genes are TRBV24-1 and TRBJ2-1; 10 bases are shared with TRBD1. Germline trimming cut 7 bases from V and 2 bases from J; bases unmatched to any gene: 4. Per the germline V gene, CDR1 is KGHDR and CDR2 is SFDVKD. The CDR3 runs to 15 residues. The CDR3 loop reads CATRGTGAAYNEQFF. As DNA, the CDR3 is TGTGCCACCAGGGGGACAGGGGCCGCCTACAATGAGCAGTTCTTC.

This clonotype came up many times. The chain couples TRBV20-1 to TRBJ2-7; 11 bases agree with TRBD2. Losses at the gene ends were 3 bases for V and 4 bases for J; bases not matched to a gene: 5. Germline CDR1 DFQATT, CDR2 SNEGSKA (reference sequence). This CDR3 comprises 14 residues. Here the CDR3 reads CSASPTSGKYEQYF. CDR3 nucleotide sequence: TGCAGTGCTAGTCCGACTAGCGGGAAATACGAGCAGTACTTC.

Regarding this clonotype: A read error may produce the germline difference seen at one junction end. The chain's CDR3 is CAGSLGGRASYNEQFF. CDR3 DNA: TGTGCCGGCAGTTTGGGCGGGAGGGCCTCCTACAATGAGCAGTTCTTC. The chain carries TRBV27 and TRBJ2-1, with 9 bases fitting TRBD2. CDR1 MNHEY and CDR2 SMNVEV come from the germline V gene (reference sequence). The CDR3 sequence is 16 residues long.

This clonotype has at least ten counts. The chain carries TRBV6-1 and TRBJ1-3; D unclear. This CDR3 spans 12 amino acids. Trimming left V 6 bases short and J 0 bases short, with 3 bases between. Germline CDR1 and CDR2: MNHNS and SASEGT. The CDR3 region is CASRDSGNTIYF. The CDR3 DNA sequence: TGTGCCAGCAGGGACTCTGGAAACACCATATATTTT.

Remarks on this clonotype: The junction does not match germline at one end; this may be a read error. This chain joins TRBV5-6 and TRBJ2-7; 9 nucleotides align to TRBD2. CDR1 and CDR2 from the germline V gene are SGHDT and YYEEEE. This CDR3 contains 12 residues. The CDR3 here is CASSLIAGTSNF. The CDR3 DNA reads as TGTGCCAGCAGCTTGATTGCCGGGACTAGCAACTTC.

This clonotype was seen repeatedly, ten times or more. CDR3 nucleotide sequence: TGCAGCGTTGGCTTTACAGCGTTTTTAAATGAGCAGTTCTTC. Its protein is CSVGFTAFLNEQFF. The chain uses TRBV29-1 and TRBJ2-1; D gene uncertain. Trimming removed 4 bases from V and 7 bases from J, with 17 bases in between. This CDR3 contains 14 residues. Germline loops: CDR1 SQVTM, CDR2 ANQGSEA.

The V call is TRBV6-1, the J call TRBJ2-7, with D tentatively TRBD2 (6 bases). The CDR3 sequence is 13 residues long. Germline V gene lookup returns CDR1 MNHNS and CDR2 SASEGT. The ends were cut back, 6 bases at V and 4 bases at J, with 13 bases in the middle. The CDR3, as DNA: TGTGCCAGCAGCCGGGAGAGGGGTTACGAGCAGTACTTC. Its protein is CASSRERGYEQYF.

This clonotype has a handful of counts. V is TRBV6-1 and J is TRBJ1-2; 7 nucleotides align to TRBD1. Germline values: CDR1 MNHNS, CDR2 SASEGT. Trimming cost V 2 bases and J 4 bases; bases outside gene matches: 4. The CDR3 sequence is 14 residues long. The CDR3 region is CASSERDSSYGYTF. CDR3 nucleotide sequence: TGTGCCAGCAGTGAACGGGACAGCTCCTATGGCTACACCTTC.

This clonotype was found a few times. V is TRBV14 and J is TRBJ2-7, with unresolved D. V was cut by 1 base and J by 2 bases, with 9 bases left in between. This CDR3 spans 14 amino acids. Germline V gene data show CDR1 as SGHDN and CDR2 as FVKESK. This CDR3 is CASSQVAVAYEQYF. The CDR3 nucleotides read TGTGCCAGCAGCCAAGTGGCGGTGGCCTACGAGCAGTACTTC. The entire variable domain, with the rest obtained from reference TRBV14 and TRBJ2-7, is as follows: EAGVTQFPSHSVIEKGQTVTLRCDPISGHDNLYWYRRVMGKEIKFLLHFVKESKQDESGMPNNRFLAERTGGTYSTLKVQPAELEDSGVYFCASSQVAVAYEQYFGPGTRLTVT.